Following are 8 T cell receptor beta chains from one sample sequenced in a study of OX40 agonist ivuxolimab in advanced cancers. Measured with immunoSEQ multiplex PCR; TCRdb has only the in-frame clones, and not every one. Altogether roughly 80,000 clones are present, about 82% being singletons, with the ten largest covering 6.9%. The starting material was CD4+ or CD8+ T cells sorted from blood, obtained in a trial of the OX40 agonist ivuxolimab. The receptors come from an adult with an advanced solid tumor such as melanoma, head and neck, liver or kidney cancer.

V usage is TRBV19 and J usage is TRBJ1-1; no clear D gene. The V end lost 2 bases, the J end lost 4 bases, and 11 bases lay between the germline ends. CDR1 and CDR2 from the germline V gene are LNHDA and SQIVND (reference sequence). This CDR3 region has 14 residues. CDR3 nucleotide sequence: TGTGCCAGTAGTATACGGAAGGGCGGCACTGAAGCTTTCTTT. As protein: CASSIRKGGTEAFF.

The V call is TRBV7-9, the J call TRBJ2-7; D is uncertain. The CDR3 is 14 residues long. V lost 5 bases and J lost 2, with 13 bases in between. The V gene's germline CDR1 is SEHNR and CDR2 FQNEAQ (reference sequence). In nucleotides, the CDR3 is TGTGCCAGCAGCCCGGGCCCCGATACCTACGAGCAGTACTTC. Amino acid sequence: CASSPGPDTYEQYF.

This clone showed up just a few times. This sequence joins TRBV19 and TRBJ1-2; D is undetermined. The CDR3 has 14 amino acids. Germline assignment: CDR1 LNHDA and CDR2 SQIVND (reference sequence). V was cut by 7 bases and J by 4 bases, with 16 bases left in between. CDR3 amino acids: CASTLRPTSYGYTF. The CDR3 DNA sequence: TGTGCCAGTACCCTACGGCCCACCAGCTATGGCTACACCTTC.

In DNA form, the CDR3 reads TGCGCCAGCAGCTCCTCTGGACGCACCGATGAAAAACTGTTTTTT. Protein sequence: CASSSSGRTDEKLFF. The rearrangement links TRBV5-1 to TRBJ1-4; D is ambiguous. This CDR3 spans 15 amino acids. V was shortened by 3 bases and J by 6 bases, with 15 bases between the two germline ends. CDR1 is SGHRS and CDR2 is YFSETQ in the germline V gene.

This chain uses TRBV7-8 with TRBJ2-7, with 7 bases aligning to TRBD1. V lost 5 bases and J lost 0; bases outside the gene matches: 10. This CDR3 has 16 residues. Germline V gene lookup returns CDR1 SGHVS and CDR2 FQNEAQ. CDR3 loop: CASSPHRGTSSYEQYF. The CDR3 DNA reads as TGTGCCAGCAGCCCGCACAGGGGAACGTCCTCCTACGAGCAGTACTTC.

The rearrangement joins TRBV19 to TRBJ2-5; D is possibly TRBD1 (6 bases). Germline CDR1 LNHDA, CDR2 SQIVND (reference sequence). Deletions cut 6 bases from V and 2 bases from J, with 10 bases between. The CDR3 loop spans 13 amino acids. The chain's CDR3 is CASSRQAQETQYF. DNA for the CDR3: TGTGCCAGTAGCCGACAGGCGCAAGAGACCCAGTACTTC.

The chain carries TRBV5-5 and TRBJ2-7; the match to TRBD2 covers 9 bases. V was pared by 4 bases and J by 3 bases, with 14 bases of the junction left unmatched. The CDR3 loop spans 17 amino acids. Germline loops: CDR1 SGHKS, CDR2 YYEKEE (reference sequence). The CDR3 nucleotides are TGTGCCAGCAGCCCACCGACCGGGACTAGCTGGCGCTACGAGCAGTACTTC. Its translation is CASSPPTGTSWRYEQYF.

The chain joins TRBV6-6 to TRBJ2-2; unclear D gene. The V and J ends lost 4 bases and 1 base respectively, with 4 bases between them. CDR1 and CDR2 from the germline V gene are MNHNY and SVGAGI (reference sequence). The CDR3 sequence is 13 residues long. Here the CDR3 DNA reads TGTGCCAGCAGTTGGAGGAACACCGGGGAGCTGTTTTTT. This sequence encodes CASSWRNTGELFF.